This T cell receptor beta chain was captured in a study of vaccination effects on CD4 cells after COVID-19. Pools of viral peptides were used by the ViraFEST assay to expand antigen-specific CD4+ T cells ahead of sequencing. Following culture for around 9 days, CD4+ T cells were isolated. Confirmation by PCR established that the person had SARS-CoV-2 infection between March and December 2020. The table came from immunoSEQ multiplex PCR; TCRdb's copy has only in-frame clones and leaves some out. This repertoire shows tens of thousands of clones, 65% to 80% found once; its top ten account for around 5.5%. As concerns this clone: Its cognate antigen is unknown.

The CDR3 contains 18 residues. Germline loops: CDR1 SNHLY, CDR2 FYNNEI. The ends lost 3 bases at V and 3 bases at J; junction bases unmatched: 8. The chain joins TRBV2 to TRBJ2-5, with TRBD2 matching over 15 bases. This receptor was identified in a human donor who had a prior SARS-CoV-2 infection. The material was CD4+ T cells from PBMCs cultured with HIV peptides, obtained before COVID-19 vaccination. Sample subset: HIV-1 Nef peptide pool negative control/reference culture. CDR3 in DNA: TGTGCCAGCAGTGACCCAGGACTAGCGGGGGGGTTCGAAGAGACCCAGTACTTC. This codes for CASSDPGLAGGFEETQYF. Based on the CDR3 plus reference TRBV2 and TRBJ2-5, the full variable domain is EPEVTQTPSHQVTQMGQEVILRCVPISNHLYFYWYRQILGQKVEFLVSFYNNEISEKSEIFDDQFSVERPDGSNFTLKIRSTKLEDSAMYFCASSDPGLAGGFEETQYFGPGTRLLVL.